This T cell receptor (beta chain) is drawn from a study of cytomegalovirus exposure and HLA in healthy donors. Study results and caveats: Later analysis demonstrated an association between a missense DCLRE1C variant and TCR beta V- and J-gene trimming. Reports described diagnosis of cytomegalovirus status by the classifier as highly specific and sensitive.

PCR was performed using 60 Vbeta and 13 Jbeta primers. Measured with immunoSEQ multiplex PCR; TCRdb has only the in-frame clones, and not every one. The sample lists about 230,000 clones; roughly four fifths were seen once. The germline V gene encodes CDR1 GTSNPN and CDR2 SVGIG (reference sequence). The V end was cut by 0 bases, the J end by 9 bases, with 9 bases between. This CDR3 comprises 12 residues. On this clone: Its target is not known.

The sample comprised PBMCs. This sequence was found in a woman in her 40s in good health and CMV-seronegative. J is TRBJ1-5 and V is TRBV30, with D perhaps matching TRBD1 (6 bases). The CDR3 loop is CAWSVLQGPQHF. CDR3 DNA sequence: TGTGCCTGGAGTGTACTACAGGGGCCCCAGCATTTT. Combining the CDR3 with reference TRBV30 and TRBJ1-5 gives the whole variable domain SQTIHQWPATLVQPVGSPLSLECTVEGTSNPNLYWYRQAAGRGLQLLFYSVGIGQISSEVPQNLSASRPQDRQFILSSKKLLLSDSGFYLCAWSVLQGPQHFGDGTRLSIL.